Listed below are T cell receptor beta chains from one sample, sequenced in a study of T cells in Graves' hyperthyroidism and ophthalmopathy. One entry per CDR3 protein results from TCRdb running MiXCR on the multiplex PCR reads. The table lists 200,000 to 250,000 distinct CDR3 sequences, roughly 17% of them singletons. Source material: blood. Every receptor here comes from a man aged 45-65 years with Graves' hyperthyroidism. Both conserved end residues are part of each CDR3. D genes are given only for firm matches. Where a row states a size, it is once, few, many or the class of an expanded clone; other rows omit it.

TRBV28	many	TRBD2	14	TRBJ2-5	TGTGCCAGCAGTTTATGGAAGGGAGGGGAGACCCAGTACTTC	CASSLWKGGETQYF
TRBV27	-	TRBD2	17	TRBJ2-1	TGTGCCAGCAGCCCAGGCGGCGGGAGGGGTTCCTACAATGAGCAGTTCTTC	CASSPGGGRGSYNEQFF
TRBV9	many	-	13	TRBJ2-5	TGTGCCAGCAGCGCGGGGGGCGACGAGACCCAGTACTTC	CASSAGGDETQYF
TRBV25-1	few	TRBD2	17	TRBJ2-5	TGTGCCAGCAGTGAATATTTCCTAGCGGGAGGCCAAGAGACCCAGTACTTC	CASSEYFLAGGQETQYF
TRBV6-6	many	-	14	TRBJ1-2	TGTGCCAGCAGTTACTCCTACAGGGAGAGCGGCTACACCTTC	CASSYSYRESGYTF
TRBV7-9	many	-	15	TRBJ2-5	TGTGCCAGCTTAAGCACGTCGTCCGGGTGGGAGACCCAGTACTTC	CASLSTSSGWETQYF
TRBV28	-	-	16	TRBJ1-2	TGTGCCAGCAGTCCCCCTGACAGTCGTGGGAGTCGGGGCTACACCTTC	CASSPPDSRGSRGYTF
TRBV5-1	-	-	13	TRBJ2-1	TGCGCCAGCAGCTACACCCTAGACAATGAGCAGTTCTTC	CASSYTLDNEQFF
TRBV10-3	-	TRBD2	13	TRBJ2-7	TGTGCCATCAGGGGCGGGAGGGTCGGCGAGCAGTACTTC	CAIRGGRVGEQYF
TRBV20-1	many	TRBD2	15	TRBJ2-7	TGCAGTTCCCTAAGGACTAGCGGGAGTGGCAGCGAGCAGTACTTC	CSSLRTSGSGSEQYF
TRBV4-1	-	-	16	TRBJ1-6	TGCGCCAGCAGCCAAGATTTAGGGGTTGGGGGTTCACCCCTCCACTTT	CASSQDLGVGGSPLHF
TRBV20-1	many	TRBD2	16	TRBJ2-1	TGCAGTGCTGGAGTGGCGGGAGGGCGCCGCTACAATGAGCAGTTCTTC	CSAGVAGGRRYNEQFF
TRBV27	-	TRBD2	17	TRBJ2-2	TGTGCCAGCAATCCGGGACTAGCGGGAGGGAAGGACGGGGAGCTGTTTTTT	CASNPGLAGGKDGELFF
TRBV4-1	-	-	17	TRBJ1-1	TGCGCCAGCAGCCAACTCCAGACGAGGGGACTGAACACTGAAGCTTTCTTT	CASSQLQTRGLNTEAFF
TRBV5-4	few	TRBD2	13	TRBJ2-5	TGTGCCAGCAGCCCCCGGACTAGTGAGACCCAGTACTTC	CASSPRTSETQYF
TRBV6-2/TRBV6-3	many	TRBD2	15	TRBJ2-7	TGTGCCAGCAGTTACAGGACTAGCGGCCTCTACGAGCAGTACTTC	CASSYRTSGLYEQYF
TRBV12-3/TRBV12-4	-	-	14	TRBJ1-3	TGTGCCAGCAGTTTACAGGGTGCTGGAAACACCATATATTTT	CASSLQGAGNTIYF
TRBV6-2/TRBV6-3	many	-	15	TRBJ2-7	TGTGCCAGCAACCGGATCGGGTCGACGGACTACGAGCAGTACTTC	CASNRIGSTDYEQYF
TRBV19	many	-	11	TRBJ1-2	TGTGCCAGTAGGGATCGATATGGCTACACCTTC	CASRDRYGYTF
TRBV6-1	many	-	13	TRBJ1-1	TGTGCCAGCACCTGGAGGGGGGACACTGAAGCTTTCTTT	CASTWRGDTEAFF
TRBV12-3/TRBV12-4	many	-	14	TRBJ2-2	TGTGCCAGCACCCTTAGCGGGAACACCGGGGAGCTGTTTTTT	CASTLSGNTGELFF
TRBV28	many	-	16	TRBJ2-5	TGTGCCAGCAGGCCTTGGGTCCAGGGTGGAGGAGAGACCCAGTACTTC	CASRPWVQGGGETQYF
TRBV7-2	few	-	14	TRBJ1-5	TGTGCCAGCAGCTTAGGCTATAGCAATCAGCCCCAGCATTTT	CASSLGYSNQPQHF
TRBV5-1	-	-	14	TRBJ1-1	TGCGCCAGCAGCTCGGACAGAACCGCCAGACGGGCTTTCTTT	CASSSDRTARRAFF
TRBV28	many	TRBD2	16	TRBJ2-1	TGTGCCAGCAGTTTAAGGGCTAGCGGGAAGGACAATGAGCAGTTCTTC	CASSLRASGKDNEQFF
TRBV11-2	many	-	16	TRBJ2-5	-	CASSFLWGGPQETQYF
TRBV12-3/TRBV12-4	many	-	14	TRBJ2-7	TGTGCCAGCACCTCAGGGGCCCTCTCCTACGAGCAGTACTTC	CASTSGALSYEQYF
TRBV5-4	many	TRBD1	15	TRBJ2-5	TGTGCCAGCAGCTCTATACAGGGGTTAGAAGAGACCCAGTACTTC	CASSSIQGLEETQYF
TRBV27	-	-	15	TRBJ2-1	TGTGCCAGCAGTTCTGGGGCCAGCTCCTACAATGAGCAGTTCTTC	CASSSGASSYNEQFF
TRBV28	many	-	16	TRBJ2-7	TGTGCCAGCAGTCGTACCTCACCACTGGTCGGAGACGAGCAGTACTTC	CASSRTSPLVGDEQYF
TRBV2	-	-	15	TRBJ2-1	TGTGCCAGCAGTGCAGACGGAAGCTCCTACAATGAGCAGTTCTTC	CASSADGSSYNEQFF
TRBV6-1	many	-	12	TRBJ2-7	TGTGCCAGCAGCTGGGACCTCTACGAGCAGTACTTC	CASSWDLYEQYF
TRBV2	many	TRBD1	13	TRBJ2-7	TGTGCCAGCCGACGGTTACAGGGGTCCGAGCAGTACTTC	CASRRLQGSEQYF
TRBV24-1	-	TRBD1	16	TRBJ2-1	TGTGCCACCAGTGATCCTGACAGGGCCCCCTACAATGAGCAGTTCTTC	CATSDPDRAPYNEQFF
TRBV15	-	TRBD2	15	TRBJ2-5	TGTGCCACCAGTCGTGTTAGCGGGAACCAAGAGACCCAGTACTTC	CATSRVSGNQETQYF
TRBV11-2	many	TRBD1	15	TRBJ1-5	TGTGCCAGCAGCACCGGGACAGGTTTTCATCAGCCCCAGCATTTT	CASSTGTGFHQPQHF
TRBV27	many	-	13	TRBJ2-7	TGTGCCATCTCGGGGACAAGAAATCGGCGGCAGTACTTC	CAISGTRNRRQYF
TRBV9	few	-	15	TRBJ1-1	TGTGCCAGCAGCGCCGGCGGGCGGTATGACACTGAAGCTTTCTTT	CASSAGGRYDTEAFF
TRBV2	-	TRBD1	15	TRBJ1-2	TGTGCCAGCAGCCCGGGGACACAGGGGTGGTATGGCTACACCTTC	CASSPGTQGWYGYTF
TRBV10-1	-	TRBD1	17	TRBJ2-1	TGCGCCAGCAGATCCCATCCGGACAGGGGCTTCTACAATGAGCAGTTCTTC	CASRSHPDRGFYNEQFF
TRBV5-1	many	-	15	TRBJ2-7	TGCGCCAGCAGCTTGGTTGGGCAAATTCCCTACGAGCAGTACTTC	CASSLVGQIPYEQYF
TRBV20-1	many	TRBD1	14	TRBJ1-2	TGCAGTGCTAGCCTACAGGGGGCTGGCTATGGCTACACCTTC	CSASLQGAGYGYTF